The rows below give T cell receptor beta chains drawn from one sample of a study of T cell responses to AZD1222 COVID-19 vaccine. Generated by immunoSEQ multiplex PCR, the TCRdb table keeps only in-frame clones and is missing some. The sample includes about 69,000 clones, roughly 85% of them seen just once. Material: peripheral blood, obtained 28 days after the second AZD1222 dose. The receptors shown here come from an adult who received the AZD1222 COVID-19 vaccine. Each CDR3 is given with its conserved first and last residue. The order of the fields is D gene, V gene, clone size, J gene, CDR3 protein, CDR3 DNA. The D gene is left open where the match is weak. The size field is filled for only some rows; it gives once, few, many or a size class.

D: -
V: TRBV6-5
size: -
J: TRBJ1-1
CDR3: CASSSQGSTEAFF
DNA: TGTGCCAGCAGTTCCCAGGGTTCCACTGAAGCTTTCTTT

D: -
V: TRBV12-3/TRBV12-4
size: -
J: TRBJ2-7
CDR3: CASSLGGAEQYF
DNA: TGTGCCAGCAGTTTAGGGGGCGCCGAGCAGTACTTC

D: -
V: TRBV5-8
size: -
J: TRBJ2-7
CDR3: CASSFQGYEQYF
DNA: TGTGCCAGCAGCTTTCAAGGATACGAGCAGTACTTC

D: -
V: TRBV10-1
size: few
J: TRBJ2-7
CDR3: CASSEGTFYEQYF
DNA: TGCGCCAGCAGTGAAGGGACCTTCTACGAGCAGTACTTC

D: TRBD2
V: TRBV2
size: -
J: TRBJ2-3
CDR3: CASSVGGGGITDTQYF
DNA: TGTGCCAGCAGTGTAGGTGGCGGGGGGATCACAGATACGCAGTATTTT

D: -
V: TRBV29-1
size: -
J: TRBJ1-2
CDR3: CSVEDRHYGYTF
DNA: TGCAGCGTTGAAGACAGGCACTATGGCTACACCTTC

D: TRBD1
V: TRBV6-5
size: -
J: TRBJ2-7
CDR3: CASSIRQGAYEQYF
DNA: TGTGCCAGCAGTATTAGACAGGGGGCCTACGAGCAGTACTTC

D: TRBD1
V: TRBV20-1
size: once
J: TRBJ1-1
CDR3: CSASSGQGRTEAFF
DNA: TGCAGTGCTAGTTCGGGACAGGGACGGACTGAAGCTTTCTTT

D: TRBD1
V: TRBV6-5
size: -
J: TRBJ1-2
CDR3: CASSYGGGRGDYGYTF
DNA: TGTGCCAGCAGTTACGGAGGCGGCAGGGGGGACTATGGCTACACCTTC

D: -
V: TRBV19
size: -
J: TRBJ1-5
CDR3: CASQIMTASSQPQHF
DNA: TGTGCCAGTCAAATTATGACAGCTTCCTCCCAGCCCCAGCATTTT

D: -
V: TRBV10-3
size: -
J: TRBJ1-6
CDR3: CAISSDRSSYNSPLHF
DNA: TGTGCCATCAGTAGTGACAGGAGCTCCTATAATTCACCCCTCCACTTT

D: TRBD1
V: TRBV6-5
size: -
J: TRBJ1-1
CDR3: CASRPLTGDSSGAFF
DNA: TGTGCCAGCAGACCATTGACAGGGGATAGTTCAGGAGCTTTCTTT

D: -
V: TRBV5-6
size: -
J: TRBJ2-1
CDR3: CASSLGIRSSYNEQFF
DNA: TGTGCCAGCAGCTTGGGTATTCGGAGCTCCTACAATGAGCAGTTCTTC

D: -
V: TRBV28
size: -
J: TRBJ1-3
CDR3: CASTSAGGDGNTIYF
DNA: TGTGCCAGCACCTCGGCGGGGGGTGATGGAAACACCATATATTTT

D: TRBD2
V: TRBV5-4
size: -
J: TRBJ2-5
CDR3: CASSSMTSAQETQYF
DNA: TGTGCCAGCAGCTCGATGACTAGCGCCCAAGAGACCCAGTACTTC

D: TRBD1
V: TRBV29-1
size: -
J: TRBJ2-1
CDR3: CSVEDLGTAYNEQFF
DNA: TGCAGCGTTGAAGATCTGGGGACAGCTTACAATGAGCAGTTCTTC

D: -
V: TRBV5-1
size: -
J: TRBJ1-5
CDR3: CASSEQGGQPQHF
DNA: TGCGCCAGCAGCGAGCAGGGAGGCCAGCCCCAGCATTTT

D: -
V: TRBV4-1
size: -
J: TRBJ2-5
CDR3: CASSLDGSGGETQYF
DNA: TGCGCCAGCAGCCTAGATGGGAGCGGAGGGGAGACCCAGTACTTC

D: -
V: TRBV6-5
size: -
J: TRBJ1-2
CDR3: CASRSLGDGYTF
DNA: TGTGCCAGCAGGTCCCTAGGGGATGGCTACACCTTC

D: -
V: TRBV30
size: -
J: TRBJ1-1
CDR3: CAWSAFAEAFF
DNA: TGTGCCTGGAGTGCATTCGCTGAAGCTTTCTTT

D: -
V: TRBV10-1
size: once
J: TRBJ1-2
CDR3: CASSESNTAGYTF
DNA: TGCGCCAGCAGTGAGTCGAATACCGCTGGCTACACCTTC

D: TRBD1
V: TRBV7-2
size: -
J: TRBJ1-2
CDR3: CASSPDRGYGYTF
DNA: TGTGCCAGCAGTCCGGACAGGGGCTATGGCTACACCTTC

D: TRBD1
V: TRBV10-2
size: few
J: TRBJ2-7
CDR3: CASRDTDRAEQYF
DNA: TGCGCCAGCAGGGACACGGACAGGGCCGAGCAGTACTTC

D: TRBD1
V: TRBV7-9
size: few
J: TRBJ1-6
CDR3: CASSLMGQSDSPLHF
DNA: TGTGCCAGCAGCTTAATGGGACAGTCTGATTCACCCCTCCACTTT

D: -
V: TRBV6-1
size: -
J: TRBJ1-3
CDR3: CASSESPRVRGNTIYF
DNA: TGTGCCAGCAGTGAAAGTCCCCGGGTTCGTGGAAACACCATATATTTT

D: -
V: TRBV5-1
size: -
J: TRBJ1-4
CDR3: CASSLMGLGEKLFF
DNA: TGCGCCAGCAGCTTGATGGGGTTAGGTGAAAAACTGTTTTTT

D: -
V: TRBV6-5
size: once
J: TRBJ1-1
CDR3: CASRGGGIAFF
DNA: TGTGCCAGCAGAGGGGGGGGTATAGCTTTCTTT

D: -
V: TRBV12-5
size: -
J: TRBJ2-7
CDR3: CASGLSRGVQYF
DNA: TGTGCTAGTGGTTTGAGTAGGGGAGTACAGTACTTC

D: -
V: TRBV14
size: -
J: TRBJ1-4
CDR3: CASSLGAATNEKLFF
DNA: TGTGCCAGCAGCCTTGGGGCCGCAACTAATGAAAAACTGTTTTTT

D: -
V: TRBV7-9
size: -
J: TRBJ2-1
CDR3: CASSSTAHNEQFF
DNA: TGTGCCAGCAGCTCCACTGCTCACAATGAGCAGTTCTTC

D: -
V: TRBV5-5
size: -
J: TRBJ1-6
CDR3: CASSLGESSYNSPLHF
DNA: TGTGCCAGCAGCTTGGGAGAGAGCTCCTATAATTCACCCCTCCACTTT